A selection of T cell receptor beta chains follows, all from one sample in a study of brain T cells in children with intractable seizures. Profiling relied on immunoSEQ multiplex PCR, and the TCRdb table lists in-frame clones only, not all of them. The repertoire consists of some 80,000 clones, with around 91% occurring once and the leading ten covering 20% to 25%. The sample in question was peripheral blood, obtained at surgery. All receptors derive from a girl aged 2-10 years with Rasmussen encephalitis and intractable seizures. The CDR3 runs from the conserved cysteine through the conserved F or W. The D gene is left open where the match is weak.

d_call | j_call | v_call | cdr3_aa
- | TRBJ1-4 | TRBV2 | CAIPRDEKLFF
TRBD2 | TRBJ2-7 | TRBV4-1 | CASSQKLGTIYEQYF
TRBD2 | TRBJ2-6 | TRBV7-9 | CASSSYSTSGGMGANVLTF
- | TRBJ2-7 | TRBV7-8 | CASSPRPNSYEQYF
- | TRBJ2-2 | TRBV7-9 | CASSPWQTGELFF
TRBD1 | TRBJ1-4 | TRBV28 | CASSFIRGQFFSTNEKLFF
TRBD1 | TRBJ1-2 | TRBV27 | CASSLSGTGALYYGYTF
TRBD2 | TRBJ2-1 | TRBV19 | CASSFLSGANYNEQFF
- | TRBJ1-1 | TRBV5-1 | CASSLSGTEAFF
- | TRBJ2-7 | TRBV7-2 | CASSLTLAQYVEQYF
TRBD1 | TRBJ1-2 | TRBV29-1 | CSVEGGGQGGYGYTF
- | TRBJ1-1 | TRBV4-1 | CASSKGGANTEAFF
TRBD1 | TRBJ1-4 | TRBV18 | CASSPGQGGHEKLFF
TRBD1 | TRBJ1-2 | TRBV30 | CALLRDRGMDYGYTF
TRBD2 | TRBJ2-2 | TRBV10-2 | CASKLAGNTGELFF
- | TRBJ2-5 | TRBV4-1 | CASSHQSQGGSETQYF
TRBD2 | TRBJ2-1 | TRBV27 | CASSLLRTSGINEQFF
- | TRBJ2-5 | TRBV6-5 | CASSYSRVVRETQYF
- | TRBJ1-1 | TRBV3-1/TRBV3-2 | CASSQEGTDMNTEAFF
- | TRBJ1-2 | TRBV7-3 | CASSSDRGLGYTF
- | TRBJ1-2 | TRBV6-5 | CASRNRENYGYTF
- | TRBJ1-2 | TRBV18 | CASSPDAPGGYTF
TRBD2 | TRBJ2-5 | TRBV3-1/TRBV3-2 | CASSRRAGGRGETQYF
TRBD2 | TRBJ2-5 | TRBV10-3 | CATTGTSGLGTQYF
TRBD2 | TRBJ2-5 | TRBV7-3 | CASSQAPRGGQETQYF
TRBD2 | TRBJ2-2 | TRBV28 | CASSLAGGPTGELFF
- | TRBJ1-1 | TRBV28 | CASSSGTLNTEAFF
TRBD2 | TRBJ2-3 | TRBV5-4 | CASSFYLGGSADTQYF
TRBD2 | TRBJ2-5 | TRBV18 | CASSPRSGGAETQYF
TRBD2 | TRBJ2-1 | TRBV5-1 | CASSLAGGNEQFF
TRBD2 | TRBJ2-2 | TRBV7-3 | CASSPIPPSGGTGELFF
- | TRBJ2-7 | TRBV7-2 | CASSKERADEQYF
TRBD2 | TRBJ2-2 | TRBV30 | CAWSVHLAGGPNTGELFF
TRBD2 | TRBJ2-7 | TRBV5-1 | CASSFRLAENSYEQYF
- | TRBJ1-2 | TRBV28 | CASSLAGSYGYTF
- | TRBJ1-4 | TRBV28 | CASSESQGIQNEKLFF
- | TRBJ1-2 | TRBV6-6 | CASSFLTRRPYGYTF
- | TRBJ1-1 | TRBV6-5 | CASSYSIGGVNTEAFF
- | TRBJ2-7 | TRBV6-6 | CATSLTSNEQYF
- | TRBJ2-1 | TRBV5-1 | CASSLELMDEQFF
- | TRBJ2-1 | TRBV3-1/TRBV3-2 | CASSQDGQTVSYNEQFF
- | TRBJ1-4 | TRBV5-1 | CASSLKQRGEKLFF
- | TRBJ1-2 | TRBV6-5 | CASWRPGDYGYTF
TRBD1 | TRBJ1-2 | TRBV6-5 | CATGTGVGYTF
TRBD2 | TRBJ2-2 | TRBV27 | CASTLAALSNTGELFF
- | TRBJ1-1 | TRBV18 | CASSSRDRFEAFF
- | TRBJ1-2 | TRBV7-2 | CASSLRGRSSPGYTF
- | TRBJ2-3 | TRBV7-2 | CASSQRAGDTQYF